Shown below are 3 T cell receptor beta chains from a single sample sequenced in a study of cytomegalovirus exposure and HLA in healthy donors. The PCR used 60 Vbeta and 13 Jbeta primers. Only in-frame clones appear in the TCRdb table, and some are missing; sequencing was by immunoSEQ multiplex PCR. This sample's table has about 150,000 clones. The sample taken for sequencing was PBMCs. These receptors all stem from a woman in her forties or fifties in good health and CMV-seronegative.

The rearrangement joins TRBV5-1 to TRBJ1-5; 8 nucleotides line up with TRBD1. Germline loops: CDR1 SGHRS, CDR2 YFSETQ. The J segment lost 4 bases and the V segment lost 0 bases, leaving 6 bases of the junction unmatched. The CDR3 is made up of 16 amino acids. DNA for the CDR3: TGCGCCAGCAGCTTGGCCCCAGGGGGCGAGAATCAGCCCCAGCATTTT. The encoded protein is CASSLAPGGENQPQHF.

The chain joins TRBV9 to TRBJ2-1; D is unresolved. CDR3 length equals 13 residues. The V gene's germline CDR1 is SGDLS and CDR2 YYNGEE. Trimming stripped 0 bases from V and 9 bases from J, with 10 bases between. As DNA, the CDR3 is TGTGCCAGCAGCGTAGATCCGAGCGTTGAGCAGTTCTTC. Translating it yields CASSVDPSVEQFF.

The chain carries TRBV5-6 and TRBJ1-1; 8 bases line up with TRBD1. The germline V gene encodes CDR1 SGHDT and CDR2 YYEEEE. The V and J ends lost 0 bases and 3 bases, in that order; junction bases with no gene match: 4. The CDR3 has 15 residues. The DNA of the CDR3 is TGTGCCAGCAGCTTGGTTGGGACAGGATACACTGAAGCTTTCTTT. Translated, it gives CASSLVGTGYTEAFF.